Shown below are 23 T cell receptor beta chains from a single sample sequenced in a study of tumor and adjacent non-tumor tissue in lung cancer. No cell sorting was done before RNA was extracted from the tissue. Three rounds of nested PCR, following a modified ARM-PCR protocol, produced the TCRbeta library. TCRdb used MiXCR to reprocess the multiplex PCR reads, holding one entry per CDR3 protein. The table shows under 250,000 distinct CDR3 sequences, with 70% to 75% occurring only once. The sequencing sample was made of lung tumor tissue. The receptors here all came from a man between 60 and 70 years old with non-small cell lung cancer.

The gene calls are TRBV5-1 and TRBJ2-1, with TRBD2 identical over 7 bases. Germline CDR1 is SGHRS and CDR2 is YFSETQ. The CDR3 covers 18 residues. V dropped 4 bases and J dropped 0; count of bases not matched to a gene: 13. The CDR3 here is CASSMGLGDYSSYNEQFF. CDR3 DNA sequence: TGCGCCAGCAGCATGGGGCTAGGGGACTACAGCTCCTACAATGAGCAGTTCTTC.

Concerning this clonotype: At one of its ends the junction is not consistent with the germline gene, which may arise from a read error. The V and J genes are TRBV12-3 or TRBV12-4 and TRBJ2-1; D is ambiguous. The CDR3 has 13 residues. The CDR3: CANSYTPDNELFF. In DNA form, the CDR3 reads TGTGCCAACAGTTATACCCCCGACAATGAGCTGTTCTTC.

As to this clonotype: Since a much larger clone is just one base distant, this may be a read error. CDR3 residues: CASSYPSYYEQYF. CDR3 DNA sequence: TGTGCCAGCAGTTACCCTAGCTACTACGAGCAGTACTTC. The chain couples TRBV6-6 to TRBJ2-7, with D possibly being TRBD2 (5 bases). This CDR3 has 13 residues. Germline V gene sequence: CDR1 MNHNY, CDR2 SVGAGI (reference sequence). Trimming removed 2 bases at V and 3 bases at J, with 8 bases between.

V is TRBV10-3 and J is TRBJ1-6; D remains ambiguous. The V end lost 8 bases, the J end lost 5 bases, and 13 bases lay between the germline ends. Germline loops: CDR1 ENHRY, CDR2 SYGVKD. This CDR3 is built from 14 residues. The CDR3 is CAISLENHNSPLHF. In DNA form, the CDR3 reads TGTGCCATCTCCCTCGAGAATCATAATTCACCCCTCCACTTT.

This clonotype was recorded many times. The chain employs TRBV20-1 and TRBJ2-2, with a tentative D call TRBD2 (7 bases). The V and J ends lost 5 bases and 6 bases respectively, with 19 bases between them. The CDR3 extends over 15 amino acids. Germline lookup yields CDR1 DFQATT and CDR2 SNEGSKA (reference sequence). CDR3 amino acids: CSAPTGRAGPGELFF. The CDR3 DNA is TGCAGTGCTCCTACAGGGAGGGCGGGACCCGGGGAGCTGTTTTTT.

Note on this clonotype: Compared with germline, one end of the junction differs, possibly owing to a read error. The rearrangement links TRBV6-5 to TRBJ2-2, with D tentatively TRBD1 or TRBD2 (5 bases each). CDR3 size: 16 residues. Germline lookup yields CDR1 MNHEY and CDR2 SVGAGI. CDR3 nucleotides: TGTGCCAGCAGTTATCTGGAGAAAGCGAGCACCAGGGAGTTGTTTTTT. Translation: CASSYLEKASTRELFF.

For this clonotype: It may be a read error: a sequence one base away is much more abundant. V gene TRBV20-1 combines with J gene TRBJ2-5; 7 nucleotides agree with TRBD1. From germline, CDR1 is DFQATT and CDR2 SNEGSKA (reference sequence). V shed 5 bases, J shed 5 bases, and the junction held 5 bases outside the gene matches. The CDR3 is 12 amino acids. The CDR3 nucleotides read TGCAGTGCTTGTCCACAGGGGGAGACCCAGTACTTC. As protein: CSACPQGETQYF.

Notes on this clonotype: The junction departs from the called germline gene at one end, perhaps through a read error. This chain joins TRBV20-1 and TRBJ1-1, with a weak D call TRBD1 (6 bases). The germline CDR1 and CDR2 sequences are DFQATT and SNEGSKA (reference sequence). The CDR3 length is 13 residues. In DNA, the CDR3 is TGCGGTGCTCCCGCGATGGGGGGGGCGTCAGCTTTCTTT. As protein: CGAPAMGGASAFF.

This rearrangement joins TRBV5-5 to TRBJ2-1; 12 bases are shared with TRBD2. Germline CDR1 reads SGHKS; CDR2 reads YYEKEE (reference sequence). The ends lost 4 bases at V and 7 bases at J; junction bases unmatched: 9. CDR3 length equals 16 residues. CDR3 DNA sequence: TGTGCCAGCAGCCCAAGACTAGCGGGGGCGGGGAATGAGCAGTTCTTC. Its translation is CASSPRLAGAGNEQFF.

A word on this clonotype: Compared with germline, one end of the junction differs, possibly owing to a read error. The chain links TRBV6-1 to TRBJ2-3; D gene unclear. CDR3 size: 15 residues. Germline CDR1 MNHNS, CDR2 SASEGT. The CDR3 reads CASILRCGFTDTQYF. The CDR3, as DNA: TGCGCCAGCATCCTAAGGTGCGGATTCACAGATACGCAGTATTTT.

This clonotype was detected a few times. This may be a read error: a much more frequent sequence differs by one nucleotide. The chain is built from TRBV11-2 and TRBJ1-1; 8 nucleotides line up with TRBD1. The CDR3 loop spans 13 amino acids. Germline V gene data show CDR1 as SGHAT and CDR2 as FQNNGV. The CDR3 region is CTSSTQGATEAFF. The CDR3 DNA follows: TGTACCAGCAGTACCCAGGGGGCCACTGAAGCTTTCTTT. Together with reference TRBV11-2 and TRBJ1-1, the CDR3 gives the full variable domain: EAGVAQSPRYKIIEKRQSVAFWCNPISGHATLYWYQQILGQGPKLLIQFQNNGVVDDSQLPKDRFSAERLKGVDSTLKIQPAKLEDSAVYLCTSSTQGATEAFFGQGTRLTVV.

About this clonotype: Sequence at one end of the junction differs from germline and may be a read error. This rearrangement joins TRBV11-2 to TRBJ1-2; D uncertain. This CDR3 is built from 13 residues. From germline, CDR1 is SGHAT and CDR2 FQNNGV. The CDR3 DNA sequence: TGTGCCAGCATCTTAAGATGGGGTGATGGCTACACCTTC. Its protein is CASILRWGDGYTF. The full variable domain, with the rest looked up from reference TRBV11-2 and TRBJ1-2, is EAGVAQSPRYKIIEKRQSVAFWCNPISGHATLYWYQQILGQGPKLLIQFQNNGVVDDSQLPKDRFSAERLKGVDSTLKIQPAKLEDSAVYLCASILRWGDGYTFGSGTRLTVV.

With respect to this clonotype: A much larger clone lies one base from this, so it may be a read error. This chain uses TRBV4-1 with TRBJ1-4; TRBD1 aligns across 9 bases. The V gene's germline CDR1 is MGHRA and CDR2 YSYEKL. This CDR3 contains 17 residues. The CDR3 loop reads CAGSQEASGTGYEKLFF. The CDR3 region has the DNA TGCGCCGGCAGCCAAGAAGCCAGCGGGACAGGGTATGAAAAACTGTTTTTT.

A word on this clonotype: The germline gene is not matched at one end of the junction; a read error may be the cause. V is TRBV4-2 and J is TRBJ2-7; TRBD1 matches at 7 bases. The CDR3 is 15 amino acids. Germline V gene lookup returns CDR1 LGHNA and CDR2 YNFKEQ. The CDR3 DNA reads TGTGTCAGCAGCCGAGATTGGGACAGATTCTACGAGCAGTACTTC. Protein: CVSSRDWDRFYEQYF.

Concerning this clonotype itself: Mismatch with germline at one junction end may stem from a read error. J is TRBJ2-1 and V is TRBV5-1; the D gene is possibly TRBD2 (6 bases). The germline V gene has CDR1 SGHRS and CDR2 YFSETQ. This CDR3 is 18 amino acids long. The CDR3 nucleotides read TGCGCCAGCAGCATGGGGCTAGGGGACTTCAGCTCCTACAATGAGCAATTCTTC. Its protein product is CASSMGLGDFSSYNEQFF. The full variable domain, its missing parts supplied by reference TRBV5-1 and TRBJ2-1, is KAGVTQTPRYLIKTRGQQVTLSCSPISGHRSVSWYQQTPGQGLQFLFEYFSETQRNKGNFPGRFSGRQFSNSRSEMNVSTLELGDSALYLCASSMGLGDFSSYNEQFFGPGTRLTVL.

This clonotype was found a few times. J is TRBJ2-7 and V is TRBV6-5; TRBD2 agrees at 9 bases. The CDR3 has 18 amino acids. Trimming removed 2 bases from V and 3 bases from J; junction bases left unmatched: 14. Germline V gives CDR1 MNHEY, CDR2 SVGAGI. The CDR3 sequence: CASSYGGRELAGHYEQYF. The DNA of the CDR3 is TGTGCCAGCAGTTACGGGGGCCGGGAACTAGCGGGCCACTACGAGCAGTACTTC.

The chain recombines TRBV14 with TRBJ2-7; D call uncertain. The V gene's germline CDR1 is SGHDN and CDR2 FVKESK. The ends were cut back, 0 bases at V and 0 bases at J, with 9 bases in the middle. The CDR3 totals 15 residues. The CDR3 protein is CASSQDLGSSYEQYF. The DNA for the CDR3 is TGTGCCAGCAGCCAAGATTTGGGTAGCTCCTACGAGCAGTACTTC.

Only a few counts were recorded for this clonotype. A junction end diverges from the germline sequence, so it may reflect a read error. The J gene is TRBJ1-2, the V gene TRBV4-3, with 9 positions matching TRBD1. Germline loops: CDR1 LGHNA, CDR2 YSLEER. The CDR3 totals 17 residues. CDR3 nucleotides: TGCGCCAGGAGCCAAGAGGGACAGGGTTCATCAGACTATGGCTACACCTTC. Its translation: CARSQEGQGSSDYGYTF.

Notes on this clonotype: The germline gene is not matched at one end of the junction; a read error may be the cause. V gene TRBV11-3 combines with J gene TRBJ2-4, with D perhaps given as TRBD1 or TRBD2 (5 bases each). Germline V gene data show CDR1 as SGHNT and CDR2 as YENEEA. CDR3 length: 14 residues. The chain's CDR3 is CASNFGALTNNQYF. The CDR3 nucleotides are TGTGCCAGTAACTTCGGGGCGCTGACTAACAATCAGTACTTC.

Only one count was recorded for this clonotype. V usage is TRBV7-8 and J usage is TRBJ2-1; tentative D call: TRBD2 (5 bases). The V and J ends lost 1 base and 12 bases respectively, with 13 bases between them. The CDR3 runs 13 residues. Looked up from germline, CDR1 is SGHVS and CDR2 is FQNEAQ. CDR3 region: CASSLEAAEGQFF. The CDR3 coding sequence is TGTGCCAGCAGCTTAGAGGCAGCCGAGGGGCAGTTCTTC. Full variable domain (remainder filled in from reference TRBV7-8 and TRBJ2-1): GAGVSQSPRYKVAKRGQDVALRCDPISGHVSLFWYQQALGQGPEFLTYFQNEAQLDKSGLPSDRFFAERPEGSVSTLKIQRTQQEDSAVYLCASSLEAAEGQFFGPGTRLTVL.

A remark on this clonotype: An end of the junction differs from the germline gene, which may be a read error. The CDR3: CASSRGTVSSGNTIYF. The CDR3, as DNA: TGTGCCAGCAGTCGCGGGACGGTTAGCTCTGGAAACACTATATATTTT. The chain has TRBV28 and TRBJ1-3, with a tentative D call TRBD1 (5 bases). There are 16 residues in the CDR3. CDR1 is MDHEN, CDR2 SYDVKM, per germline. Looking up the rest from reference TRBV28 and TRBJ1-3 gives the full variable domain: DVKVTQSSRYLVKRTGEKVFLECVQDMDHENMFWYRQDPGLGLRLIYFSYDVKMKEKGDIPEGYSVSREKKERFSLILESASTNQTSMYLCASSRGTVSSGNTIYFGEGSWLTVV.

In this sample, this clonotype turned up once. Because the CDR3 is missing its conserved closing phenylalanine or tryptophan, this is likely a read error. The J gene is TRBJ1-2, the V gene TRBV29-1, with D possibly TRBD1 on 5 matching bases. The CDR3 length is 12 residues. V lost 6 bases, J lost 6 bases, and 14 bases lay in between. Germline V gene data show CDR1 as SQVTM and CDR2 as ANQGSEA. CDR3 loop: CSVTTTGDGYTY. The CDR3 DNA follows: TGCAGCGTGACAACTACAGGAGATGGCTACACCTAC.

With respect to this clonotype: It may be a read error: a sequence one base away is much more abundant. The chain carries TRBV29-1 and TRBJ2-1; perhaps TRBD2 as D (6 bases). V lost 8 bases and J 15 bases, leaving 26 bases between the germline ends. This CDR3 has 13 residues. Germline assignment: CDR1 SQVTM and CDR2 ANQGSEA. Written as DNA, the CDR3 is TGCAGCCTGGACTCTTTGGAGGGCCCTTTACGGTTCTTC. It yields the protein CSLDSLEGPLRFF.